The source of this TCR beta chain is a study of T cell responses to AZD1222 COVID-19 vaccine. Germline CDR1 MDHEN, CDR2 SYDVKM. With 6 bases clipped from V and 4 bases from J, the junction kept 7 bases outside the gene matches. The CDR3 runs 15 residues. This clone was seen once. Only in-frame clones appear in the TCRdb table, and some are missing; sequencing was by immunoSEQ multiplex PCR. The table shows about 96,000 clones, with roughly 88% occurring only once. This clonotype originated in an adult in good health. The sample in question was peripheral blood, obtained on day 0 of AZD1222 vaccination. V and J are TRBV28 and TRBJ1-1; TRBD1 agrees at 11 bases. The CDR3 spells CASSSGTGGITEAFF. CDR3 nucleotide sequence: TGTGCCAGCAGCTCCGGGACAGGGGGGATCACTGAAGCTTTCTTT.